This TCR beta chain was observed in a study of T cell clonotyping in hematopoietic cell transplantation. Study results and caveats: Few recipient clonotypes overlapped donors; over 95% were de novo at given depth.

Sequencing was performed with immunoSEQ multiplex PCR; in TCRdb, only in-frame clones are kept and a portion is missing. The repertoire has under 30,000 clones, about 80% of them found once; the top ten carry 6% to 8%. CDR1 MNHNS and CDR2 SASEGT come from the germline V gene. The CDR3 runs 14 residues. V trimming: 6 bases; J trimming: 5 bases; junction bases outside the gene matches: 6. The time point was: recipient sample about 28 days before transplant, after cytoreduction. About this clone: Its antigen is unidentified.

The sequencing here drew on peripheral blood mononuclear cells, taken before stem cell transplant. The chain couples TRBV6-1 to TRBJ2-1; 8 nucleotides align to TRBD2. The clonotype was recovered from a woman in her 30s with chronic myeloid leukemia. Some clones in this sample may be carry-over from other donors' samples. CDR3 sequence: CASRSTSGNNEQFF. The DNA for the CDR3 is TGTGCCAGCAGGTCTACTAGCGGAAACAATGAGCAGTTCTTC.